This T cell receptor beta chain was obtained from a study of cytomegalovirus exposure and HLA in healthy donors. The PCR contained 60 Vbeta and 13 Jbeta primers. Sequencing was performed with immunoSEQ multiplex PCR; in TCRdb, only in-frame clones are kept and a portion is missing. This sample has about 160,000 clones, with approximately 78% found just once. The sample holds a few counts of this clone. Germline trimming cut 6 bases from V and 3 bases from J; bases unmatched to any gene: 5. The germline gives CDR1 MNHEY, CDR2 SVGAGI. The CDR3 loop spans 13 amino acids. The source material was PBMCs. The receptor comes from a male donor in good health and CMV-seronegative. This chain uses TRBV6-5 with TRBJ2-7, with 7 bases fitting TRBD1. CDR3: CASSRDRGYEQYF. The CDR3 DNA is TGTGCCAGCAGCCGGGACAGAGGCTACGAGCAGTACTTC.